Listed below are T cell receptor beta chains from one sample, sequenced in a study of shared clonotypes between healthy human individuals. Some clones are missing from TCRdb's copy, which holds only in-frame ones; the method was immunoSEQ multiplex PCR. This sample has about 1.4 million clones, with approximately 97% found just once. Material for sequencing was naive CD4+ T cells sorted from blood. The receptors here all came from a man younger than 45 in good health. CDR3s include the opening cysteine and the closing phenylalanine or tryptophan. The order of the fields is V gene, clone size, CDR3 length, D gene, J gene, CDR3 DNA, CDR3 protein. A D gene is named only where the DNA matches it firmly. Size is omitted from some rows. Given values are once, few, many or a class for expanded clones.

TRBV5-1	.	17	TRBD2	TRBJ2-1	TGCGCCAGCAGCTTGTGGACTAGCGGGAACTCCTACAATGAGCAGTTCTTC	CASSLWTSGNSYNEQFF
TRBV9	.	18	.	TRBJ2-6	TGTGCCAGCAGCCCCTTAGGTGTAAGGAACGCTGGGGCCAACGTCCTGACTTTC	CASSPLGVRNAGANVLTF
TRBV27	.	19	TRBD2	TRBJ2-2	TGTGCCAGCAGTTTAAAGGGACTAGCGGGAGGACGGTACACCGGGGAGCTGTTTTTT	CASSLKGLAGGRYTGELFF
TRBV6-5	.	15	TRBD1	TRBJ1-5	TGTGCCAGCAGTGCCGGGACAGGGAGATATCAGCCCCAGCATTTT	CASSAGTGRYQPQHF
TRBV6-1	.	16	TRBD1	TRBJ1-5	TGTGCCAGCAGTGAAACTCAGCGACAGGGGAGGCAGCCCCAGCATTTT	CASSETQRQGRQPQHF
TRBV5-4	.	11	.	TRBJ2-1	TGTGCCAGCAGCCGAGCGGATGAGCAGTTCTTC	CASSRADEQFF
TRBV9	.	15	.	TRBJ1-2	TGTGCCAGCAGCGAAAGCCCGGCAGGGGACTATGGCTACACCTTC	CASSESPAGDYGYTF
TRBV30	.	15	TRBD2	TRBJ2-3	TGTGCCTGGAATCTACTAGCGGGAGCTCTAGATACGCAGTATTTT	CAWNLLAGALDTQYF
TRBV19	.	14	TRBD1	TRBJ1-1	TGTGCCAGTAGTATAACCCCGGGACAGTCTGAAGCTTTCTTT	CASSITPGQSEAFF
TRBV7-6	few	16	TRBD2	TRBJ2-1	TGTGCCAGCAGCTTAGTAGGCGGGAGCTCCTACAATGAGCAGTTCTTC	CASSLVGGSSYNEQFF
TRBV6-5	.	15	TRBD2	TRBJ2-7	TGTGCCAGCCGAGCGGGATGGGGGAACTCCTACGAGCAGTACTTC	CASRAGWGNSYEQYF
TRBV6-6	.	15	TRBD1	TRBJ2-7	TGTGCCAGCAGGAAGGGGACAGGGGATTACTACGAGCAGTACTTC	CASRKGTGDYYEQYF
TRBV4-1	.	15	.	TRBJ1-3	TGCGCCAGCAGCCAATCGACGGTATCTGGAAACACCATATATTTT	CASSQSTVSGNTIYF
TRBV4-1	.	17	TRBD2	TRBJ2-7	TGCGCCAGCAGCCAAGAAGGAAGCGGGAATCCTACCTACGAGCAGTACTTC	CASSQEGSGNPTYEQYF
TRBV5-1	.	18	.	TRBJ2-1	TGCGCCAGCAGCTTGGGGCGTGCTGGGGGCTTCTCCTACAATGAGCAGTTCTTC	CASSLGRAGGFSYNEQFF
TRBV29-1	.	11	.	TRBJ2-7	TGCAGCGTTGATTACAGGGACGAGCAGTACTTC	CSVDYRDEQYF
TRBV28	.	18	TRBD2	TRBJ2-3	TGTGCCAGCAGTCTTAACCTCCGGACTAGCGGGTTCACAGATACGCAGTATTTT	CASSLNLRTSGFTDTQYF
TRBV28	.	12	.	TRBJ1-2	TGTGCCAGCAGTTTAAACGGCTATGGCTACACCTTC	CASSLNGYGYTF
TRBV7-8	.	18	TRBD2	TRBJ2-4	TGTGCCAGCAGCTTAGCGTCCAGCGGGAGCTCCACCAAAAACATTCAGTACTTC	CASSLASSGSSTKNIQYF
TRBV7-9	once	17	.	TRBJ2-3	TGTGCCAGCAGCTCTCTCGTGGGACTGCCAAGCACAGATACGCAGTATTTT	CASSSLVGLPSTDTQYF
TRBV18	many	17	TRBD1	TRBJ1-4	TGTGCCAGCTCACCAGAGGGACAGGGTTCAAGTAATGAAAAACTGTTTTTT	CASSPEGQGSSNEKLFF
TRBV30	.	16	TRBD2	TRBJ2-1	TGTGCCTGGAGTACTAGCGGGAGTTCCCTGGGGAATGAGCAGTTCTTC	CAWSTSGSSLGNEQFF